One sample yielded the 26 T cell receptor beta chains listed below, sequenced in a study of T-cell reconstitution after alpha-beta-depleted transplantation in children. Unique molecular identifiers were incorporated when the TCRbeta library was constructed. TCRdb redid the calling of the PCR reads with MiXCR, one entry per CDR3 protein. This sample yields 60,000 to 100,000 distinct CDR3 sequences, of which 15% to 20% are seen a single time; about half belongs to the top ten. The sample here was PBMCs, mostly from graft donor cells, taken 360 days after TCRalphabeta/CD19-depleted stem cell transplant. These receptors originate from a male patient aged 2-10 years who had a stem cell transplant for acute lymphoblastic leukemia, so the T cells may come from the graft donor.

Regarding this clonotype: One end of the junction is discordant with germline, which a read error may explain. J is TRBJ2-1 and V is TRBV11-2; TRBD1 or TRBD2 may be the D gene (5 bases each). The CDR3 extends over 12 amino acids. Germline CDR1 reads SGHAT; CDR2 reads FQNNGV. As DNA, the CDR3 is TGTGCCAGCAGCCCCCACGTGGCAGGGACCCTCTTC. It specifies CASSPHVAGTLF.

This clonotype was detected only a few times. This sequence joins TRBV12-3 or TRBV12-4 and TRBJ2-5; 7 positions agree with TRBD2. Losses at the gene ends were 3 bases for V and 4 bases for J; bases not matched to a gene: 5. The CDR3 runs to 14 residues. CDR3 nucleotide sequence: TGTGCCAGCAGTTTGTTGCGGGAGTCAGAGACCCAGTACTTC. This encodes CASSLLRESETQYF.

V and J are TRBV12-3 or TRBV12-4 and TRBJ2-3; D is unresolved. The CDR3 length is 14 residues. The ends were cut back, 6 bases at V and 2 bases at J, with 12 bases in the middle. The CDR3 region is CASSPSEHTDTQYF. The DNA for the CDR3 is TGTGCCAGCAGCCCCAGTGAGCACACAGATACGCAGTATTTT.

This rearrangement joins TRBV19 to TRBJ1-1; 8 bases align to TRBD1. CDR1 LNHDA and CDR2 SQIVND come from the germline V gene (reference sequence). V lost 9 bases to trimming and J lost 3 bases; unmatched junction nucleotides: 6. The CDR3 is 13 residues long. As DNA, the CDR3 is TGTGCCAGGGACAGGGCCTATGACACTGAAGCTTTCTTT. Its protein is CARDRAYDTEAFF.

This chain joins TRBV7-9 and TRBJ2-2, with D perhaps given as TRBD1 or TRBD2 (5 bases each). Germline CDR1 is SEHNR and CDR2 is FQNEAQ (reference sequence). CDR3 size: 17 residues. The V end was cut by 7 bases, the J end by 0 bases, with 18 bases between. CDR3 loop: CASTSTPRDPNTGELFF. CDR3 DNA: TGTGCCAGCACCTCAACCCCTAGGGACCCGAACACCGGGGAGCTGTTTTTT.

Ten or more counts support this clonotype. The rearrangement links TRBV6-1 to TRBJ2-1; TRBD2 matches at 9 bases. This CDR3 is built from 15 residues. CDR1 and CDR2 from the germline V gene are MNHNS and SASEGT. V lost 3 bases and J lost 8; bases outside the gene matches: 8. CDR3 DNA sequence: TGTGCCAGCAGTGAGGGAACAGCGGGGGGCGATGAGCAGTTCTTC. This encodes CASSEGTAGGDEQFF.

The chain couples TRBV20-1 to TRBJ2-7, with D hard to call. The CDR3 extends over 11 amino acids. Germline V lookup: CDR1 DFQATT, CDR2 SNEGSKA (reference sequence). Trimming removed 5 bases from V and 1 base from J, with 6 bases in between. This CDR3 reads CSAGRSYEQYF. CDR3 sequence (DNA): TGCAGTGCTGGAAGGTCCTACGAGCAGTACTTC.

V is TRBV25-1 and J is TRBJ2-5; D gene uncertain. The CDR3 is 11 amino acids. Trimming cost V 6 bases and J 5 bases, with 7 bases left between them. CDR1 MGHDK and CDR2 SYGVNS come from the germline V gene. CDR3 coding DNA: TGTGCCAGCAGACGGTGGGAGACCCAGTACTTC. Amino acids: CASRRWETQYF.

V usage is TRBV21-1 and J usage is TRBJ2-7. TRBV21-1 is classified as a pseudogene. This CDR3 contains 12 residues. The CDR3 reads CASSHLRFEQYF. The CDR3 DNA reads TGTGCCAGCAGCCATCTCAGGTTCGAGCAGTACTTC.

This clonotype has just a few counts. This chain links TRBV5-1 with TRBJ2-1; weak D call: TRBD1 (6 bases). This CDR3 comprises 15 residues. The germline gives CDR1 SGHRS, CDR2 YFSETQ. V was shortened by 3 bases and J by 4 bases, with 14 bases between the two germline ends. The CDR3 is CASSSDRSRYNEQFF. The CDR3 nucleotides read TGCGCCAGCAGCTCCGACAGGTCAAGGTACAATGAGCAGTTCTTC.

The chain uses TRBV12-3 or TRBV12-4 and TRBJ2-1; 7 bases match TRBD1. Trimming removed 5 bases from V and 8 bases from J; junction bases left unmatched: 3. This CDR3 has 12 residues. In DNA form, the CDR3 reads TGTGCCAGCAGTCTTACAGGGGATGAGCAGTTCTTC. Encoded protein: CASSLTGDEQFF.

Many counts were recorded for this clonotype. The chain uses TRBV29-1 and TRBJ2-7, with a tentative D call TRBD1 (7 bases). Trimming cost V 4 bases and J 6 bases, with 22 bases left between them. CDR3 length: 15 residues. Germline CDR1 and CDR2: SQVTM and ANQGSEA. The CDR3 here is CSVGGTGEVPPEQYF. For the CDR3, the DNA is TGCAGCGTTGGAGGAACAGGGGAGGTTCCTCCCGAGCAGTACTTC.

This clonotype was observed a few times. The chain carries TRBV6-1 and TRBJ2-1; no firm D call. V lost 7 bases and J 2 bases, leaving 12 bases between the germline ends. Germline V gene data show CDR1 as MNHNS and CDR2 as SASEGT. There are 14 residues in the CDR3. CDR3 sequence (DNA): TGTGCCAGCAAGCGCCAGGTCCCCTACAATGAGCAGTTCTTC. The encoded protein is CASKRQVPYNEQFF.

This clonotype was counted a few times. The V call is TRBV11-2, the J call TRBJ2-1; 7 positions match TRBD2. J was trimmed by 5 bases and V by 3 bases; bases with no gene match: 10. The CDR3 extends over 16 amino acids. The germline V gene has CDR1 SGHAT and CDR2 FQNNGV. CDR3 in amino acids: CASSFIHGTMDNEQFF. DNA of the CDR3: TGTGCCAGCAGCTTTATTCACGGGACTATGGACAATGAGCAGTTCTTC.

This clonotype was seen only once. The CDR3 region is CASRDLGSAKNIQYF. The CDR3 region has the DNA TGTGCCAGCAGAGACCTGGGGTCCGCCAAAAACATTCAGTACTTC. The rearrangement links TRBV5-5 to TRBJ2-4; D not resolved. The CDR3 runs to 15 residues. The germline V gene encodes CDR1 SGHKS and CDR2 YYEKEE (reference sequence). V was shortened by 5 bases and J by 1 base, with 13 bases between the two germline ends. Using reference TRBV5-5 and TRBJ2-4 for the parts outside the CDR3, the full variable domain is DAGVTQSPTHLIKTRGQQVTLRCSPISGHKSVSWYQQVLGQGPQFIFQYYEKEERGRGNFPDRFSARQFPNYSSELNVNALLLGDSALYLCASRDLGSAKNIQYFGAGTRLSVL.

V and J are TRBV5-1 and TRBJ2-3; D is perhaps TRBD1 (6 bases). Germline V CDR1 and CDR2: SGHRS, YFSETQ. The CDR3 spans 13 residues. The germline V and J ends were trimmed by 4 bases and 5 bases, with 11 bases remaining between them. CDR3 bases: TGCGCCAGCAGCCTGGACAGTAGAGATACGCAGTATTTT. Amino acids: CASSLDSRDTQYF.

This clonotype was picked up a small number of times. The chain's CDR3 is CSASTPYEQYF. CDR3 bases: TGCAGTGCTTCGACACCGTACGAGCAGTACTTC. The gene calls are TRBV20-1 and TRBJ2-7; D not resolved. Germline values: CDR1 DFQATT, CDR2 SNEGSKA (reference sequence). This CDR3 has 11 residues. Trimming cost V 5 bases and J 4 bases, with 9 bases left between them.

The genes are TRBV5-1 and TRBJ2-3, with 11 positions matching TRBD2. CDR1 is SGHRS and CDR2 is YFSETQ in the germline V gene. Trimming took 3 bases from V and 6 from J; bases not matched to a gene: 3. The CDR3 spans 14 residues. This CDR3 reads CASSSLAGADTQYF. Written as DNA, the CDR3 is TGCGCCAGCAGCTCACTAGCGGGAGCCGATACGCAGTATTTT.

This clonotype came up a few times. This sequence joins TRBV4-1 and TRBJ2-6; perhaps TRBD1 as D (8 bases). V gave up 1 base and J gave up 0 bases, with 19 bases separating them. Germline CDR1 and CDR2: MGHRA and YSYEKL. The length of the CDR3 is 20 residues. DNA of the CDR3: TGCGCCAGCAGCCAAGCAAGCGGGGACAGGTTTTTCTCTGGGGCCAACGTCCTGACTTTC. Its translation is CASSQASGDRFFSGANVLTF.

The table lists this clonotype with many counts. The gene calls are TRBV10-3 and TRBJ2-1; TRBD1 agrees at 12 bases. From germline, CDR1 is ENHRY and CDR2 SYGVKD. With 5 bases clipped from V and 9 bases from J, the junction kept 8 bases outside the gene matches. This CDR3 has 15 residues. CDR3 DNA sequence: TGTGCCATCAGTCCGGGACAGGGGGCACGAGGTGAGCAGTTCTTC. Residues: CAISPGQGARGEQFF.

V and J are TRBV12-3 or TRBV12-4 and TRBJ2-4; D gene ambiguous. CDR3 length equals 14 residues. V was shortened by 5 bases and J by 0 bases, with 8 bases between the two germline ends. The CDR3 DNA sequence: TGTGCCAGCAGTCAACAGATAGCCAAAAACATTCAGTACTTC. This translates into CASSQQIAKNIQYF.

This clonotype occurred many times. This chain connects TRBV20-1 to TRBJ1-5, with no clear D. This CDR3 is 13 amino acids long. In germline, CDR1 is DFQATT, CDR2 SNEGSKA (reference sequence). Trimming cost V 6 bases and J 0 bases, with 9 bases left between them. The CDR3 bases are TGCAGTGCAATCTCTGATAGCAATCAGCCCCAGCATTTT. This codes for CSAISDSNQPQHF.

This clonotype was observed at least ten times. This chain links TRBV5-6 with TRBJ1-4; D not certain. Germline CDR1 SGHDT, CDR2 YYEEEE. V was pared by 4 bases and J by 8 bases, with 12 bases between. The CDR3 has 13 residues. The CDR3 sequence: CASSTPRGEKLFF. As DNA, the CDR3 is TGTGCCAGCAGCACCCCCCGGGGAGAAAAACTGTTTTTT. Variable domain in full (rest from reference TRBV5-6 and TRBJ1-4): DAGVTQSPTHLIKTRGQQVTLRCSPKSGHDTVSWYQQALGQGPQFIFQYYEEEERQRGNFPDRFSGHQFPNYSSELNVNALLLGDSALYLCASSTPRGEKLFFGSGTQLSVL.

This chain links TRBV5-1 with TRBJ1-1; 8 bases agree with TRBD1. Germline trimming cut 3 bases from V and 1 base from J; bases unmatched to any gene: 14. CDR1 SGHRS and CDR2 YFSETQ come from the germline V gene. The CDR3 loop spans 18 amino acids. The CDR3 reads CASSYGPRDRTKNTEAFF. The CDR3, as DNA: TGCGCCAGCAGCTATGGACCCCGGGACAGGACGAAGAACACTGAAGCTTTCTTT.

The V call is TRBV4-2, the J call TRBJ2-3; D gene uncertain. Germline V gene lookup returns CDR1 LGHNA and CDR2 YNFKEQ. This CDR3 has 15 residues. Trimming removed 0 bases from V and 4 bases from J, with 11 bases in between. As DNA, the CDR3 is TGTGCCAGCAGCCAAGATCGGGTGGGTTCAGATACGCAGTATTTT. Protein: CASSQDRVGSDTQYF.

J is TRBJ2-2 and V is TRBV15, with TRBD2 matching over 8 bases. Germline V lookup: CDR1 LNHNV, CDR2 YYDKDF (reference sequence). This CDR3 region has 17 residues. J lost 0 bases, V lost 1 base, and 4 bases had no gene match. The CDR3 nucleotides read TGTGCCACCAGCAGAGGCCCGGGAGGGCCGAACACCGGGGAGCTGTTTTTT. Translation gives CATSRGPGGPNTGELFF.